Below, one T cell receptor (beta chain) is given with its context. No antigen is known for it. The sample comes from a study of OX40 agonist ivuxolimab in advanced cancers. About the study: Ivuxolimab, an antibody acting as an agonist of OX40 (CD134), was used to treat patients. Partial responses were observed in three patients, of whom one had hepatocellular carcinoma and two had cutaneous melanoma. Findings of the study overall: CD8+ T cells were the subset that, on average, had more expanded clones than CD4+. The authors also found low normalized T-cell clonal expansion in some nonresponders.

Germline V gene sequence: CDR1 PRHDT, CDR2 FYEKMQ (reference sequence). The CDR3 has 16 amino acids. V was clipped by 0 bases and J by 7 bases; unmatched bases: 6. Sequenced by immunoSEQ multiplex PCR; TCRdb stores in-frame clones only, minus some. The profile shows tens of thousands of clones, about 87% of them singletons. The clonotype was recovered from an adult with an advanced solid tumor such as melanoma, head and neck, liver or kidney cancer. The material sequenced was CD4+ or CD8+ T cells sorted from blood, taken in a trial of the OX40 agonist ivuxolimab. The chain carries TRBV13 and TRBJ2-2, with TRBD1 identical over 9 bases. CDR3 sequence: CASSLGGQGTSGELFF. CDR3 coding DNA: TGTGCCAGCAGCTTAGGTGGACAGGGGACCAGCGGGGAGCTGTTTTTT.